What follows are 19 T cell receptor beta chains derived from one specimen sequenced in a study of shared clonotypes between healthy human individuals. Using immunoSEQ multiplex PCR, the repertoire was profiled, and TCRdb retains in-frame clones only, with some absent. The sample consists of about 2.4 million clones, 93% of them appearing once. Sequencing input: naive CD4+ T cells from PBMCs. Described subset: CD45RA+ positively selected. The receptors come from a man between 18 and 35 years old in good health. Some clones in this sample may be carry-over from other donors' samples.

CDR3 protein: CASSSTSEGRETQYF. CDR3 coding DNA: TGTGCCAGCAGCTCGACCTCAGAAGGAAGGGAGACCCAGTACTTC. The V call is TRBV7-7, the J call TRBJ2-5; no clear D gene. V was clipped by 4 bases and J by 5 bases, with 17 bases between them. The germline CDR1 and CDR2 sequences are SSHAT and FNYEAQ (reference sequence). The CDR3 has 15 residues.

About this clone: This sample includes further DNA sequences coding for the same CDR3. The chain uses TRBV9 and TRBJ2-6; D not resolved. CDR3 length: 15 residues. Trimming stripped 0 bases from V and 0 bases from J, with 4 bases between. Germline CDR1 SGDLS, CDR2 YYNGEE. CDR3 in amino acids: CASSVGISGANVLTF. The CDR3 region has the DNA TGTGCCAGCAGCGTAGGTATCTCTGGGGCCAACGTCCTGACTTTC.

This chain links TRBV5-1 with TRBJ1-1, with D perhaps matching TRBD1 (6 bases). In germline, CDR1 is SGHRS, CDR2 YFSETQ. V gave up 0 bases and J gave up 1 base, with 13 bases separating them. The CDR3 is 16 residues long. CDR3 amino acids: CASSLAGAQRNTEAFF. DNA for the CDR3: TGCGCCAGCAGCTTGGCAGGGGCGCAACGGAACACTGAAGCTTTCTTT.

J is TRBJ2-7 and V is TRBV7-3; TRBD2 aligns across 10 bases. Germline lookup yields CDR1 SGHTA and CDR2 FQGTGA. Trimming took 0 bases from V and 5 from J; bases not matched to a gene: 4. The CDR3 consists of 15 residues. The DNA for the CDR3 is TGTGCCAGCAGCTTAACTAGCGGGAGGCTCCACGAGCAGTACTTC. It is translated as CASSLTSGRLHEQYF.

The rearrangement uses TRBV9 and TRBJ2-3; no reliable D call. Germline CDR1 and CDR2: SGDLS and YYNGEE. The CDR3 runs 14 residues. Trimming removed 0 bases at V and 2 bases at J, with 7 bases between. CDR3 sequence (DNA): TGTGCCAGCAGCGTAGTCGGAGACACAGATACGCAGTATTTT. Encoded protein: CASSVVGDTDTQYF. Combining the CDR3 with reference TRBV9 and TRBJ2-3 gives the whole variable domain DSGVTQTPKHLITATGQRVTLRCSPRSGDLSVYWYQQSLDQGLQFLIQYYNGEERAKGNILERFSAQQFPDLHSELNLSSLELGDSALYFCASSVVGDTDTQYFGPGTRLTVL.

The V gene is TRBV7-9, the J gene TRBJ1-2; the match to TRBD1 covers 10 bases. In germline, CDR1 is SEHNR, CDR2 FQNEAQ (reference sequence). The CDR3 is 15 amino acids. V trimming: 2 bases; J trimming: 6 bases; junction bases outside the gene matches: 6. The DNA of the CDR3 is TGTGCCAGCAGCTTAAGGGACAGGGGACGCGATGGCTACACCTTC. This gives the protein CASSLRDRGRDGYTF.

The genes are TRBV7-2 and TRBJ2-5; 7 positions match TRBD2. This CDR3 comprises 15 residues. Germline values: CDR1 SGHTA, CDR2 FQGNSA. The trim removed 4 bases at V and 3 bases at J, leaving 8 bases unmatched. The CDR3 sequence: CASSSGSLAEETQYF. The CDR3 bases are TGTGCCAGCAGCTCGGGCTCCCTAGCGGAAGAGACCCAGTACTTC.

This sequence joins TRBV5-1 and TRBJ1-3, with D unclear. V gave up 5 bases and J gave up 2 bases, with 17 bases separating them. Germline-derived CDR1 and CDR2 are SGHRS and YFSETQ. This CDR3 has 16 residues. The CDR3 region has the DNA TGCGCCAGCAGTAGTGACGCCGGGAAGACTGGAAACACCATATATTTT. As protein: CASSSDAGKTGNTIYF. Combining the CDR3 with reference TRBV5-1 and TRBJ1-3 gives the whole variable domain KAGVTQTPRYLIKTRGQQVTLSCSPISGHRSVSWYQQTPGQGLQFLFEYFSETQRNKGNFPGRFSGRQFSNSRSEMNVSTLELGDSALYLCASSSDAGKTGNTIYFGEGSWLTVV.

The genes are TRBV4-2 and TRBJ2-7, with D possibly being TRBD2 (6 bases). This CDR3 contains 13 residues. Germline assignment: CDR1 LGHNA and CDR2 YNFKEQ. The germline V and J ends were trimmed by 1 base and 4 bases, with 8 bases remaining between them. CDR3 in DNA: TGTGCCAGCAGCCAAGCGGGAGCTTACGAGCAGTACTTC. This encodes CASSQAGAYEQYF.

The CDR3 DNA is TGTGCCAGCAGCTTAGTTCCCGGAACCAGCTCCTACAATGAGCAGTTCTTC. Its protein is CASSLVPGTSSYNEQFF. The rearrangement uses TRBV7-2 and TRBJ2-1; D gene ambiguous. This CDR3 region has 17 residues. Trimming removed 1 base from V and 0 bases from J, with 13 bases in between. Germline loops: CDR1 SGHTA, CDR2 FQGNSA.

The chain links TRBV28 to TRBJ1-1; D is uncertain. Between the trimmed V and J ends, which lost 4 bases and 0 bases, there was a span of 12 bases. The germline V gene encodes CDR1 MDHEN and CDR2 SYDVKM. The length of the CDR3 is 15 residues. The CDR3 DNA reads TGTGCCAGCAGTTCCCCCAGGAGGGTGAACACTGAAGCTTTCTTT. Translating it yields CASSSPRRVNTEAFF.

The count of this clone is one. The CDR3 reads CASSATGHLNYGYTF. The DNA for the CDR3 is TGTGCCAGTAGTGCAACGGGACACCTTAACTATGGCTACACCTTC. The rearrangement joins TRBV19 to TRBJ1-2, with D possibly matching TRBD1 (6 bases). Germline CDR1 and CDR2: LNHDA and SQIVND (reference sequence). Trimming took 5 bases from V and 1 from J, leaving 14 bases between them. The CDR3 length is 15 residues.

In DNA, the CDR3 is TGCGCCAGCAGCCAAGAAACCCTTAATGAAAAACTGTTTTTT. Translation: CASSQETLNEKLFF. This chain connects TRBV4-1 to TRBJ1-4, with D hard to call. This CDR3 spans 14 amino acids. V gave up 0 bases and J gave up 4 bases, with 6 bases separating them. Germline V gene lookup returns CDR1 MGHRA and CDR2 YSYEKL.

This sequence joins TRBV28 and TRBJ1-4, with no clear D. The V gene lost 6 bases and the J gene lost 8 bases, with 19 bases spanning the gap. Germline V lookup: CDR1 MDHEN, CDR2 SYDVKM. This CDR3 comprises 15 residues. Here the CDR3 DNA reads TGTGCCAGCAGCCGAAAGGACCTTGGATACGAAAAACTGTTTTTT. Translation: CASSRKDLGYEKLFF.

For the CDR3, the DNA is TGTGCCAGCAGCTTGGGAGGGACAGGGGCCTACGAGCAGTACTTC. Translated: CASSLGGTGAYEQYF. The V and J genes are TRBV5-4 and TRBJ2-7; the match to TRBD1 covers 10 bases. Germline assignment: CDR1 SGHNT and CDR2 YYREEE (reference sequence). V shed 0 bases, J shed 2 bases, and the junction held 2 bases outside the gene matches. The CDR3 is 15 residues long.

The V and J genes are TRBV12-5 and TRBJ1-1; no definite D call. Trimming removed 4 bases from V and 4 bases from J, with 7 bases in between. The CDR3 has 12 amino acids. CDR1 and CDR2 from the germline V gene are LGHNT and FRNRAP. The CDR3 sequence is CASGYTGTEAFF. DNA for the CDR3: TGTGCTAGTGGTTATACGGGCACTGAAGCTTTCTTT.

This rearrangement joins TRBV7-3 to TRBJ2-3; D perhaps matches TRBD2 (6 bases). With 5 bases removed from V and 5 bases from J, the gap between germline ends came to 17 bases. Germline CDR1 reads SGHTA; CDR2 reads FQGTGA. The CDR3 is 15 amino acids. In DNA form, the CDR3 reads TGTGCCAGCAGCCCTCGGGGCGGGACCCTAGATACGCAGTATTTT. Its translation is CASSPRGGTLDTQYF.

The V and J genes are TRBV7-9 and TRBJ1-1; D not certain. This CDR3 is 14 amino acids long. The V end was cut by 3 bases, the J end by 1 base, with 9 bases between. Per germline, CDR1 SEHNR and CDR2 FQNEAQ (reference sequence). This CDR3 reads CASSFGSQNTEAFF. CDR3 nucleotide sequence: TGTGCCAGCAGCTTTGGTTCCCAGAACACTGAAGCTTTCTTT.

This clone appeared once. The V call is TRBV5-5, the J call TRBJ2-5; 11 bases align to TRBD1. CDR3 length equals 16 residues. V shed 4 bases and J 4 bases; nucleotides not matched to a gene: 9. Germline loops: CDR1 SGHKS, CDR2 YYEKEE (reference sequence). The CDR3 is CASSPGWGQGGETQYF. CDR3 DNA: TGTGCCAGCAGCCCGGGGTGGGGACAGGGGGGAGAGACCCAGTACTTC.